The clone carrying this T cell receptor (beta chain) was seen a single time. The data were obtained in a study of OX40 agonist ivuxolimab in advanced cancers. This table comes from immunoSEQ multiplex PCR, and its TCRdb copy is limited to in-frame clones, with some not included. Here the sample spans tens of thousands of clones, 85% to 90% being singletons. The CDR3 covers 22 residues. CDR1 is MNHEY and CDR2 is SMNVEV in the germline V gene (reference sequence). Unmatched junction bases numbered 15, after V lost 0 bases and J lost 1 base. Sequencing was performed on CD4+ or CD8+ T cells sorted from blood, taken in a trial of the OX40 agonist ivuxolimab. The chain carries TRBV27 and TRBJ2-2; 12 bases are shared with TRBD2. This sequence originates from an adult with an advanced solid tumor such as melanoma, head and neck, liver or kidney cancer. The CDR3 DNA sequence: TGTGCCAGCAGTTTATCGCTAGCGGGAGGGCTCCGAGCCCACCTGAACACCGGGGAGCTGTTTTTT. Its protein product is CASSLSLAGGLRAHLNTGELFF.